The 28 T cell receptor beta chains given below trace back to one sample, sequenced in a study of blood T cell repertoires in COVID-19 (TCRdb year 2020). The library came from the immunoSEQ multiplex PCR assay. Imported from immuneACCESS, the table was reduced by TCRdb to in-frame sequences with V and J called. These copies leave out some clones; in studies compared against another copy, an unresolved V gene accounts for under half, and the cause of the remainder is not known. The table for this sample lists approximately 190,000 clones; 84% of them were counted only once. Around 7% of the sample belongs to the ten largest clones. The sample taken for sequencing was PBMCs or T cells enriched from blood (not recorded which). These receptors all come from a man aged 35 to 55 who had recovered from COVID-19.

The table lists this clone with a few counts. The chain employs TRBV4-1 and TRBJ2-3; TRBD1 agrees at 8 bases. V lost 5 bases, J lost 5 bases, and 9 bases stayed unmatched. CDR1 and CDR2 (germline): MGHRA, YSYEKL. The CDR3 runs to 15 residues. CDR3 in DNA: TGCGCCAGCAGCAACGGGGGACAGGCAGGAGATACGCAGTATTTT. Its translation is CASSNGGQAGDTQYF.

This chain links TRBV5-1 with TRBJ1-5, with 9 nucleotides matching TRBD1. The CDR3 has 15 residues. The germline V gene encodes CDR1 SGHRS and CDR2 YFSETQ. The V gene end was trimmed by 4 bases and the J gene end by 6 bases; junction bases not matched to a gene: 8. The CDR3 sequence: CASSDGTGRGQPQHF. Here the CDR3 DNA reads TGCGCCAGCAGCGACGGGACAGGGCGGGGTCAGCCCCAGCATTTT.

The chain links TRBV6-1 to TRBJ2-7; D unresolved. The CDR3 is 13 amino acids. Germline V gives CDR1 MNHNS, CDR2 SASEGT. Deletions cut 1 base from V and 2 bases from J, with 6 bases between. The CDR3 region has the DNA TGTGCCAGCAGTGAAGACAGAACCTACGAGCAGTACTTC. Protein: CASSEDRTYEQYF.

The gene calls are TRBV2 and TRBJ1-6; maybe TRBD1 (5 bases). Deletions cut 4 bases from V and 5 bases from J, with 12 bases between. The CDR3 totals 15 residues. Germline V CDR1 and CDR2: SNHLY, FYNNEI. The CDR3 loop reads CASSAFRGNNSPLHF. Here the CDR3 DNA reads TGTGCCAGCAGTGCGTTTAGGGGAAATAATTCACCCCTCCACTTT.

The genes are TRBV30 and TRBJ1-2; 7 bases are a match to TRBD1. Germline assignment: CDR1 GTSNPN and CDR2 SVGIG (reference sequence). J gave up 3 bases and V 3 bases, and 13 bases lay outside the gene matches. The CDR3 contains 16 residues. For the CDR3, the DNA is TGTGCCTGGAGCCGGACAGGCACCAGATCCCACTATGGCTACACCTTC. This codes for CAWSRTGTRSHYGYTF.

V usage is TRBV2 and J usage is TRBJ1-5, with 9 positions matching TRBD1. With 8 bases clipped from V and 3 bases from J, the junction kept 11 bases outside the gene matches. CDR1 and CDR2 (germline): SNHLY, FYNNEI. CDR3 length: 16 amino acids. The CDR3 nucleotides read TGTGCCAGCTTACAGGGGGCGAACAGGAACAATCAGCCCCAGCATTTT. Translating it yields CASLQGANRNNQPQHF. Drawing the rest from reference TRBV2 and TRBJ1-5, the complete variable domain is EPEVTQTPSHQVTQMGQEVILRCVPISNHLYFYWYRQILGQKVEFLVSFYNNEISEKSEIFDDQFSVERPDGSNFTLKIRSTKLEDSAMYFCASLQGANRNNQPQHFGDGTRLSIL.

The chain has TRBV4-1 and TRBJ1-4, with 7 positions matching TRBD1. The V gene's germline CDR1 is MGHRA and CDR2 YSYEKL. Trimming removed 4 bases from V and 8 bases from J; junction bases left unmatched: 10. This CDR3 comprises 15 residues. In DNA form, the CDR3 reads TGCGCCAGCAGCCCAACAGGGGTATCTCAGGAAAAACTGTTTTTT. It is translated as CASSPTGVSQEKLFF.

The rearrangement links TRBV5-1 to TRBJ1-1, with D tentatively TRBD1 (6 bases). Germline CDR1 is SGHRS and CDR2 is YFSETQ. The V end was cut by 4 bases, the J end by 5 bases, with 24 bases between. This CDR3 contains 17 residues. The CDR3 bases are TGCGCCAGCAGCCCTGCTTACACTCACAGGGTAGAAACTGAAGCTTTCTTT. Protein: CASSPAYTHRVETEAFF.

This sequence joins TRBV5-1 and TRBJ1-3; 7 nucleotides align to TRBD1. This CDR3 comprises 16 residues. With V trimmed by 0 bases and J by 0 bases, 3 bases remained unmatched. Germline CDR1 reads SGHRS; CDR2 reads YFSETQ. The DNA of the CDR3 is TGCGCCAGCAGCTTGGCCGGGACAGTCTCTGGAAACACCATATATTTT. It yields the protein CASSLAGTVSGNTIYF. Full variable domain (remainder filled in from reference TRBV5-1 and TRBJ1-3): KAGVTQTPRYLIKTRGQQVTLSCSPISGHRSVSWYQQTPGQGLQFLFEYFSETQRNKGNFPGRFSGRQFSNSRSEMNVSTLELGDSALYLCASSLAGTVSGNTIYFGEGSWLTVV.

There are a few counts of this clone. This chain connects TRBV6-5 to TRBJ2-7; 7 nucleotides match TRBD1. With V trimmed by 6 bases and J by 3 bases, 11 bases remained unmatched. The CDR3 loop spans 15 amino acids. Germline CDR1 reads MNHEY; CDR2 reads SVGAGI. The CDR3 DNA reads as TGTGCCAGCAGAACTGGACAGGCCCCTTACTACGAGCAGTACTTC. Translating gives CASRTGQAPYYEQYF.

The chain joins TRBV4-2 to TRBJ1-5; D is uncertain. The CDR3 loop spans 16 amino acids. V dropped 0 bases and J dropped 1 base, with 10 bases sitting between them. Germline V gene data show CDR1 as LGHNA and CDR2 as YNFKEQ. This CDR3 reads CASSQDSPGSNQPQHF. CDR3 DNA sequence: TGTGCCAGCAGCCAAGATTCCCCGGGGAGCAATCAGCCCCAGCATTTT.

The rearrangement links TRBV5-1 to TRBJ2-5, with 9 bases aligning to TRBD2. This CDR3 contains 18 residues. The trim removed 0 bases at V and 1 base at J, leaving 10 bases unmatched. Germline CDR1 SGHRS, CDR2 YFSETQ. The CDR3 DNA is TGCGCCAGCAGCTTGGCCCTGAGATCTAGCGGGACCCAAGAGACCCAGTACTTC. Protein product: CASSLALRSSGTQETQYF.

This clone has just a few counts. V gene TRBV19 combines with J gene TRBJ1-2, with a possible D match to TRBD1 (5 bases). This CDR3 is 15 amino acids long. Germline V CDR1 and CDR2: LNHDA, SQIVND (reference sequence). Trimming left V 7 bases short and J 2 bases short, with 17 bases between. The CDR3: CASTDGAGRNYGYTF. DNA for the CDR3: TGTGCCAGTACTGATGGGGCAGGGAGGAACTATGGCTACACCTTC.

V usage is TRBV7-9 and J usage is TRBJ2-1; 7 bases agree with TRBD1. The germline gives CDR1 SEHNR, CDR2 FQNEAQ (reference sequence). With 5 bases clipped from V and 7 bases from J, the junction kept 11 bases outside the gene matches. CDR3 size: 15 residues. The CDR3 bases are TGTGCCAGCAGCCTACTCATGACAGGGTGGAATGAGCAGTTCTTC. Translating gives CASSLLMTGWNEQFF.

This clone was counted a single time. J is TRBJ1-2 and V is TRBV6-4; D not certain. This CDR3 has 13 amino acids. The germline CDR1 and CDR2 sequences are MRHNA and SNTAGT. V was cut by 5 bases and J by 0 bases, with 7 bases left in between. Here the CDR3 reads CASSRYSNYGYTF. In DNA form, the CDR3 reads TGTGCCAGCAGTCGTTATTCTAACTATGGCTACACCTTC.

The rearrangement joins TRBV19 to TRBJ2-2; D remains unclear. The CDR3 covers 15 residues. V lost 10 bases and J lost 4, with 19 bases in between. Germline-derived CDR1 and CDR2 are LNHDA and SQIVND (reference sequence). The chain's CDR3 is CATRSGSTFTGELFF. The CDR3 DNA reads TGTGCCACTAGGAGTGGATCGACTTTCACCGGGGAGCTGTTTTTT.

CDR3 in DNA: TGCGCCAGCAGCTTGGGTGGGGGGCAAGAGACCCAGTACTTC. Amino acids: CASSLGGGQETQYF. The rearrangement joins TRBV5-1 to TRBJ2-5; a possible D gene is TRBD2 (6 bases). Germline CDR1 SGHRS, CDR2 YFSETQ. V was trimmed by 0 bases and J by 2 bases, leaving 8 bases between them. The CDR3 length is 14 residues.

This clone is a singleton in its sample. DNA for the CDR3: TGCAGCGTTGGGGCCAGTAATTGGGATACGCAGTATTTT. Encoded protein: CSVGASNWDTQYF. V and J are TRBV29-1 and TRBJ2-3; no clear D gene. The length of the CDR3 is 13 residues. Trimming left V 4 bases short and J 6 bases short, with 14 bases between. Germline lookup yields CDR1 SQVTM and CDR2 ANQGSEA.

This clone appeared once. The rearrangement joins TRBV2 to TRBJ1-5, with 9 bases identical to TRBD1. The CDR3 is 14 residues long. From germline, CDR1 is SNHLY and CDR2 FYNNEI. Germline trimming cut 6 bases from V and 5 bases from J; bases unmatched to any gene: 5. Here the CDR3 reads CASSGTGGYQPQHF. Written as DNA, the CDR3 is TGTGCCAGCAGCGGAACAGGGGGCTATCAGCCCCAGCATTTT.

This clone appeared a single time. The rearrangement links TRBV9 to TRBJ2-5; 8 bases match TRBD1. V shed 3 bases and J 1 base; nucleotides not matched to a gene: 2. The length of the CDR3 is 14 residues. CDR1 is SGDLS and CDR2 is YYNGEE in the germline V gene. The CDR3 loop reads CASSAGTGQETQYF. CDR3 DNA: TGTGCCAGCAGCGCTGGGACAGGCCAAGAGACCCAGTACTTC.

The V gene is TRBV11-1, the J gene TRBJ2-2; D perhaps matches TRBD2 (6 bases). V lost 3 bases to trimming and J lost 5 bases, with 16 bases between them. CDR1 is SGHAT and CDR2 is FQDESV in the germline V gene (reference sequence). This CDR3 is 16 amino acids long. Here the CDR3 DNA reads TGTGCCAGCAGCTTCGTACTAGCCGAATTAACCGGGGAGCTGTTTTTT. Translated, it gives CASSFVLAELTGELFF.

The chain is built from TRBV6-1 and TRBJ1-5; D is ambiguous. The germline V gene encodes CDR1 MNHNS and CDR2 SASEGT. The CDR3 spans 15 residues. V gave up 2 bases and J gave up 8 bases, with 16 bases separating them. For the CDR3, the DNA is TGTGCCAGCAGTGAATCCTTTTCCCCCCGGGAGCCCCAGCATTTT. It is translated as CASSESFSPREPQHF.

The J gene is TRBJ2-1, the V gene TRBV7-9, with 7 positions matching TRBD2. The J segment lost 5 bases and the V segment lost 9 bases, leaving 4 bases of the junction unmatched. Germline V CDR1 and CDR2: SEHNR, FQNEAQ (reference sequence). This CDR3 has 12 residues. The CDR3 coding sequence is TGTGCCAGTAATCGGGGGGACAATGAGCAGTTCTTC. Translation gives CASNRGDNEQFF.

The rearrangement uses TRBV10-3 and TRBJ2-7; 10 bases match TRBD1. Germline trimming cut 8 bases from V and 2 bases from J; bases unmatched to any gene: 3. The CDR3 totals 13 residues. Germline lookup yields CDR1 ENHRY and CDR2 SYGVKD. CDR3 in DNA: TGTGCCATCGGACAGGGGGTCCCCTACGAGCAGTACTTC. This gives the protein CAIGQGVPYEQYF.

This clone was seen only once. V is TRBV10-3 and J is TRBJ2-1; D may be TRBD2 (5 bases). Germline values: CDR1 ENHRY, CDR2 SYGVKD. This CDR3 is built from 13 residues. Trimming took 3 bases from V and 3 from J, leaving 6 bases between them. The CDR3 nucleotides read TGTGCCATCAGTGAACTAGACTACAATGAGCAGTTCTTC. Translation: CAISELDYNEQFF.

The rearrangement links TRBV7-2 to TRBJ2-5; D is unclear. Trimming left V 3 bases short and J 6 bases short, with 14 bases between. This CDR3 is 14 amino acids long. Germline CDR1 reads SGHTA; CDR2 reads FQGNSA. In DNA form, the CDR3 reads TGTGCCAGCAGCTTTTTGGGCCCCGAGAAGACCCAGTACTTC. Translating gives CASSFLGPEKTQYF. Filled out from reference TRBV7-2 and TRBJ2-5, the complete variable domain reads GAGVSQSPSNKVTEKGKDVELRCDPISGHTALYWYRQSLGQGLEFLIYFQGNSAPDKSGLPSDRFSAERTGGSVSTLTIQRTQQEDSAVYLCASSFLGPEKTQYFGPGTRLLVL.

V is TRBV5-1 and J is TRBJ2-7; 15 bases are a match to TRBD2. The CDR3 loop spans 17 amino acids. Trimming at V came to 4 bases and at J to 1 base, leaving 6 bases not matched to a gene. Germline V gene sequence: CDR1 SGHRS, CDR2 YFSETQ. For the CDR3, the DNA is TGCGCCAGCAGCGATGGACTAGCGGGGGGGCTTTCCTACGAGCAGTACTTC. Protein sequence: CASSDGLAGGLSYEQYF.

The chain joins TRBV11-2 to TRBJ1-2; TRBD1 is a possible D gene (5 bases). Trimming pared 4 bases from V and 7 bases from J, leaving 16 bases between. The CDR3 is 14 residues long. Germline-derived CDR1 and CDR2 are SGHAT and FQNNGV. CDR3 nucleotide sequence: TGTGCCAGCAGCTCTACCGGACAAATCTTTGGCTACACCTTC. The encoded protein is CASSSTGQIFGYTF.